These 17 T cell receptor beta chains share one sample of origin, sequenced in a study of cytomegalovirus exposure and HLA in healthy donors. Primers included in the PCR were 60 Vbeta and 13 Jbeta primers. The protocol was immunoSEQ multiplex PCR, while the TCRdb copy is restricted to in-frame clones and leaves out a portion. The sample includes around 110,000 clones, around 73% of them seen just once. Sample: PBMCs. The receptors shown here come from a man between 25 and 39 years old in good health and CMV-seronegative.

The chain couples TRBV5-1 to TRBJ2-1; possible D gene TRBD2, 6 bases. Per the germline V gene, CDR1 is SGHRS and CDR2 is YFSETQ. V dropped 0 bases and J dropped 9 bases, with 16 bases sitting between them. The CDR3 consists of 15 residues. The CDR3 protein is CASSLEGREWTEQFF. The CDR3 nucleotides read TGCGCCAGCAGCTTGGAGGGACGGGAGTGGACTGAGCAGTTCTTC.

The chain has TRBV27 and TRBJ1-4, with D possibly being TRBD1 (5 bases). This CDR3 comprises 15 residues. Germline loops: CDR1 MNHEY, CDR2 SMNVEV (reference sequence). Trimming removed 5 bases at V and 7 bases at J, with 17 bases between. The CDR3, as DNA: TGTGCCAGCAGTCATCGGCGGGGCGCAAGTGAAAAACTGTTTTTT. Its translation: CASSHRRGASEKLFF.

The chain combines TRBV7-9 with TRBJ2-5; 9 positions agree with TRBD1. The end of the DNA is better explained by TRBJ2-7, so the J call may be wrong. Germline CDR1 is SEHNR and CDR2 is FQNEAQ (reference sequence). This CDR3 region has 14 residues. CDR3 DNA: TGTGCCAGCCAGGGACAGGGTAAACCCTACGAGCAGTACTTC. Protein product: CASQGQGKPYEQYF.

This chain links TRBV18 with TRBJ2-1; 13 bases are a match to TRBD2. The CDR3 runs to 15 residues. Germline V gives CDR1 KGHSH, CDR2 LQKENI. Germline trimming cut 4 bases from V and 9 bases from J; bases unmatched to any gene: 6. The CDR3 DNA reads as TGTGCCAGCTCACTGGCGACTAGCGGGGGGAGTGAGCAGTTCTTC. Translating it yields CASSLATSGGSEQFF.

The chain couples TRBV14 to TRBJ1-2; tentatively, D is TRBD1 (6 bases). CDR3 length: 14 residues. Trimming removed 2 bases from V and 4 bases from J, with 11 bases in between. Germline V gene data show CDR1 as SGHDN and CDR2 as FVKESK. CDR3 DNA sequence: TGTGCCAGCAGCCAATCCGGACAGCCCTATGGCTACACCTTC. Its translation: CASSQSGQPYGYTF.

The rearrangement joins TRBV6-5 to TRBJ2-7; 8 bases agree with TRBD1. J was trimmed by 2 bases and V by 2 bases; bases with no gene match: 8. Germline CDR1 and CDR2: MNHEY and SVGAGI. The CDR3 consists of 16 residues. For the CDR3, the DNA is TGTGCCAGCAGTTACGCAGCAGGACAGGGACCCTACGAGCAGTACTTC. Residues: CASSYAAGQGPYEQYF.

CDR3 sequence (DNA): TGTGCCAGCAGCTCCGCGACAGGGAGTTCCACCGGGGAGCTGTTTTTT. Translated, it gives CASSSATGSSTGELFF. The chain is built from TRBV7-3 and TRBJ2-2, with TRBD1 matching over 7 bases. CDR1 and CDR2 from the germline V gene are SGHTA and FQGTGA. V was pared by 4 bases and J by 4 bases, with 9 bases of the junction left unmatched. This CDR3 contains 16 residues.

Written as DNA, the CDR3 is TGCGCCAGCAGCTTGGGACCCGGGACAGAAATTTACGAGCAGTACTTC. It yields the protein CASSLGPGTEIYEQYF. The chain has TRBV5-1 and TRBJ2-5, with 7 bases aligning to TRBD1. The DNA end is a closer match to TRBJ2-7, so the J assignment may be wrong. The CDR3 runs 16 residues. Germline lookup yields CDR1 SGHRS and CDR2 YFSETQ.

The rearrangement uses TRBV5-6 and TRBJ1-6; D is perhaps TRBD1 (5 bases). Trimming stripped 0 bases from V and 9 bases from J, with 7 bases between. The CDR3 extends over 13 amino acids. Germline values: CDR1 SGHDT, CDR2 YYEEEE. The CDR3: CASSLVQGSPLHF. The CDR3 bases are TGTGCCAGCAGCTTGGTCCAGGGTTCACCCCTCCACTTT.

This clone was seen only a few times. The gene calls are TRBV7-2 and TRBJ2-1; 8 bases fit TRBD1. Germline-derived CDR1 and CDR2 are SGHTA and FQGNSA. The CDR3 totals 15 residues. J lost 12 bases, V lost 0 bases, and 10 bases had no gene match. The CDR3 spells CASSLALTGGSVQFF. DNA for the CDR3: TGTGCCAGCAGCTTAGCCCTAACAGGGGGATCTGTGCAGTTCTTC.

The CDR3 DNA is TGTGCCAGCAGCTTAGGGATGGGGGACTCCTCGTTACAAGAGACCCAGTACTTC. This codes for CASSLGMGDSSLQETQYF. This sequence joins TRBV7-9 and TRBJ2-5, with D possibly TRBD2 on 6 matching bases. CDR1 and CDR2 from the germline V gene are SEHNR and FQNEAQ (reference sequence). This CDR3 region has 18 residues. V lost 1 base and J 2 bases, leaving 20 bases between the germline ends. The full variable domain, in which reference TRBV7-9 and TRBJ2-5 provide the parts outside the CDR3, is DTGVSQNPRHKITKRGQNVTFRCDPISEHNRLYWYRQTLGQGPEFLTYFQNEAQLEKSRLLSDRFSAERPKGSFSTLEIQRTEQGDSAMYLCASSLGMGDSSLQETQYFGPGTRLLVL.

For this clone: Within the sample, other DNA sequences also encode this same CDR3. V gene TRBV7-6 combines with J gene TRBJ2-6; D perhaps matches TRBD2 (6 bases). This CDR3 spans 14 amino acids. CDR1 is SGHVS, CDR2 FNYEAQ, per germline. With 3 bases removed from V and 3 bases from J, the gap between germline ends came to 6 bases. CDR3 DNA sequence: TGTGCCAGCAGCTTGGGGGGTGGGGCCAACGTCCTGACTTTC. Its protein product is CASSLGGGANVLTF.

V is TRBV7-8 and J is TRBJ2-3, with TRBD1 identical over 11 bases. CDR1 and CDR2 from the germline V gene are SGHVS and FQNEAQ. Trimming cost V 1 base and J 3 bases; bases outside gene matches: 15. This CDR3 has 20 amino acids. The CDR3 DNA reads TGTGCCAGCAGCTTAGTGGGACAGGGGGGAGCGGGAGGCTGGACAGATACGCAGTATTTT. Encoded protein: CASSLVGQGGAGGWTDTQYF.

The chain employs TRBV25-1 and TRBJ2-1; 11 nucleotides match TRBD2. CDR1 is MGHDK and CDR2 is SYGVNS in the germline V gene. The CDR3 runs 17 residues. V dropped 3 bases and J dropped 3; count of bases not matched to a gene: 7. CDR3 amino acids: CASSDPGTSGHYNEQFF. CDR3 nucleotides: TGTGCCAGCAGTGATCCCGGGACTAGCGGACACTACAATGAGCAGTTCTTC.

The CDR3 reads CASSSGKQGRGEAFF. For the CDR3, the DNA is TGTGCCAGCAGTTCTGGAAAACAGGGACGCGGTGAAGCTTTCTTT. The chain couples TRBV28 to TRBJ1-1, with D tentatively TRBD1 (6 bases). Germline lookup yields CDR1 MDHEN and CDR2 SYDVKM. The CDR3 has 15 residues. V dropped 4 bases and J dropped 7 bases, with 19 bases sitting between them. Combining the CDR3 with reference TRBV28 and TRBJ1-1 gives the whole variable domain DVKVTQSSRYLVKRTGEKVFLECVQDMDHENMFWYRQDPGLGLRLIYFSYDVKMKEKGDIPEGYSVSREKKERFSLILESASTNQTSMYLCASSSGKQGRGEAFFGQGTRLTVV.

The chain has TRBV7-8 and TRBJ1-1; a weak D match, TRBD1 (5 bases). The V end lost 5 bases, the J end lost 3 bases, and 10 bases lay between the germline ends. CDR1 and CDR2 (germline): SGHVS, FQNEAQ. This CDR3 is built from 13 residues. The CDR3 reads CASSRREDTEAFF. As DNA, the CDR3 is TGTGCCAGCAGCCGCAGGGAAGACACTGAAGCTTTCTTT.

CDR3 sequence: CASSVEYPGAANNSPLHF. The CDR3 nucleotides read TGTGCCAGCAGCGTAGAGTATCCAGGGGCAGCTAATAATTCACCCCTCCACTTT. This rearrangement joins TRBV9 to TRBJ1-6; possibly TRBD1 for D (6 bases). Germline V CDR1 and CDR2: SGDLS, YYNGEE. This CDR3 is 18 amino acids long. The V gene lost 0 bases and the J gene lost 5 bases, with 18 bases spanning the gap.